This passage covers 31 T cell receptor beta chains from one sample sequenced in a study of blood T cell repertoires in COVID-19. The repertoire was sequenced with immunoSEQ multiplex PCR; TCRdb's copy has only in-frame clones and lacks some. The sample lists under 300,000 clones; around 78% were seen once. Material: peripheral blood. The receptors were sampled from a man in his sixties who had recovered from COVID-19.

The chain employs TRBV30 and TRBJ1-6; no firm D call. Trimming left V 5 bases short and J 10 bases short, with 15 bases between. Germline V lookup: CDR1 GTSNPN, CDR2 SVGIG (reference sequence). The CDR3 spans 13 residues. The CDR3 region is CAWALEGSSPLHF. DNA of the CDR3: TGTGCCTGGGCGTTGGAGGGTTCCTCACCCCTCCACTTT.

This sequence joins TRBV6-5 and TRBJ2-1, with D possibly being TRBD2 (6 bases). The CDR3 has 12 residues. Per germline, CDR1 MNHEY and CDR2 SVGAGI. V lost 8 bases to trimming and J lost 10 bases, with 15 bases between them. The CDR3 bases are TGTGCCAGCTACCTTGGGGGAGGCGAGCAGTTCTTC. Protein sequence: CASYLGGGEQFF.

This clone is a singleton in its sample. The chain employs TRBV29-1 and TRBJ2-3, with 7 bases fitting TRBD1. V lost 5 bases and J lost 4; bases outside the gene matches: 3. This CDR3 has 12 residues. Per the germline V gene, CDR1 is SQVTM and CDR2 is ANQGSEA. The CDR3 region has the DNA TGCAGCGTTAGGGGGCCCTCAGATACGCAGTATTTT. Translated, it gives CSVRGPSDTQYF.

This clone qualifies as medium-sized. The chain carries TRBV6-5 and TRBJ1-4, with D perhaps TRBD1 (6 bases). Germline-derived CDR1 and CDR2 are MNHEY and SVGAGI. CDR3 size: 15 residues. Trimming shortened V by 6 bases and J by 3 bases, and 14 bases separated the two germline ends. The CDR3 reads CASRRDRISNEKLFF. CDR3 DNA sequence: TGTGCCAGCAGGCGAGACAGGATATCTAATGAAAAACTGTTTTTT.

This chain links TRBV30 with TRBJ1-3; 7 bases are a match to TRBD1. Germline trimming cut 3 bases from V and 4 bases from J; bases unmatched to any gene: 6. The CDR3 covers 14 residues. The germline V gene encodes CDR1 GTSNPN and CDR2 SVGIG (reference sequence). The CDR3 here is CAWSTQGLGNTIYF. CDR3 bases: TGTGCCTGGAGCACACAGGGGCTAGGAAACACCATATATTTT.

J is TRBJ2-7 and V is TRBV18, with TRBD1 matching over 11 bases. This CDR3 has 16 amino acids. With V trimmed by 3 bases and J by 3 bases, 7 bases remained unmatched. The germline V gene has CDR1 KGHSH and CDR2 LQKENI. CDR3: CASSPIGTGGLYEQYF. The CDR3 nucleotides are TGTGCCAGCTCACCTATAGGGACAGGGGGTCTCTACGAGCAGTACTTC.

The J gene is TRBJ1-1, the V gene TRBV19; tentatively, D is TRBD1 (6 bases). Germline V gives CDR1 LNHDA, CDR2 SQIVND (reference sequence). Trimming cost V 3 bases and J 5 bases, with 16 bases left between them. This CDR3 region has 15 residues. The DNA of the CDR3 is TGTGCCAGTAGTATCTCCGACAGGAGGAGGACTGAAGCTTTCTTT. It translates to CASSISDRRRTEAFF.

The J gene is TRBJ2-3, the V gene TRBV25-1; possibly TRBD1 for D (5 bases). This CDR3 contains 14 residues. V dropped 2 bases and J dropped 3 bases, with 9 bases sitting between them. The germline V gene encodes CDR1 MGHDK and CDR2 SYGVNS. CDR3 nucleotides: TGTGCCAGCAGTGAAAGGGGCAGAACAGATACGCAGTATTTT. Translation: CASSERGRTDTQYF.

V and J are TRBV6-5 and TRBJ1-1; the match to TRBD1 covers 9 bases. The CDR3 totals 15 residues. CDR1 is MNHEY and CDR2 is SVGAGI in the germline V gene. The junction had 10 bases not matched to a gene; V was cut back by 7 bases and J by 4 bases. The CDR3 spells CASKNRGLGGTEAFF. In DNA, the CDR3 is TGTGCCAGCAAAAACAGGGGGCTGGGTGGCACTGAAGCTTTCTTT.

This clone appeared once. This chain connects TRBV18 to TRBJ2-1; weak D call: TRBD2 (6 bases). The germline V gene has CDR1 KGHSH and CDR2 LQKENI. The ends were cut back, 3 bases at V and 4 bases at J, with 16 bases in the middle. This CDR3 is 16 amino acids long. CDR3 in amino acids: CASSPSEAGTYNEQFF. CDR3 nucleotides: TGTGCCAGCTCACCTAGTGAAGCGGGCACTTACAATGAGCAGTTCTTC.

The chain is built from TRBV27 and TRBJ1-2, with D possibly matching TRBD1 (6 bases). CDR3 length: 15 amino acids. Germline V gives CDR1 MNHEY, CDR2 SMNVEV (reference sequence). Trimming stripped 6 bases from V and 0 bases from J, with 14 bases between. CDR3 in amino acids: CASRVTGRPNYGYTF. The CDR3 DNA reads as TGTGCCAGCAGAGTTACAGGGAGACCTAACTATGGCTACACCTTC.

The chain links TRBV6-5 to TRBJ2-5, with TRBD2 matching 12 bases. From germline, CDR1 is MNHEY and CDR2 SVGAGI. J was trimmed by 2 bases and V by 6 bases; bases with no gene match: 1. The CDR3 covers 14 residues. CDR3 sequence (DNA): TGTGCCAGCAGAACTAGCGGGAGGCAAGAGACCCAGTACTTC. This translates into CASRTSGRQETQYF.

This rearrangement joins TRBV29-1 to TRBJ1-4; 10 bases align to TRBD1. This CDR3 is built from 13 residues. Germline lookup yields CDR1 SQVTM and CDR2 ANQGSEA. The trim removed 7 bases at V and 5 bases at J, leaving 4 bases unmatched. The chain's CDR3 is CSALDRGNEKLFF. CDR3 coding DNA: TGCAGCGCCCTGGACAGGGGGAATGAAAAACTGTTTTTT.

This chain connects TRBV18 to TRBJ2-5; weak D call: TRBD1 (6 bases). V lost 4 bases and J lost 1, with 10 bases in between. Germline loops: CDR1 KGHSH, CDR2 LQKENI. The CDR3 loop spans 14 amino acids. CDR3: CASSRGQLQETQYF. The CDR3 nucleotides are TGTGCCAGCTCACGGGGACAACTCCAAGAGACCCAGTACTTC.

The J gene is TRBJ1-1, the V gene TRBV29-1; D is unclear. The CDR3 runs 12 residues. Trimming shortened V by 4 bases and J by 6 bases, and 12 bases separated the two germline ends. The germline gives CDR1 SQVTM, CDR2 ANQGSEA. The CDR3 is CSVGPHGAEAFF. As DNA, the CDR3 is TGCAGCGTTGGACCCCACGGGGCTGAAGCTTTCTTT. Complete variable domain (other parts from reference TRBV29-1 and TRBJ1-1): SAVISQKPSRDICQRGTSLTIQCQVDSQVTMMFWYRQQPGQSLTLIATANQGSEATYESGFVIDKFPISRPNLTFSTLTVSNMSPEDSSIYLCSVGPHGAEAFFGQGTRLTVV.

The chain combines TRBV2 with TRBJ1-4; D is possibly TRBD1 (5 bases). Trimming stripped 6 bases from V and 5 bases from J, with 16 bases between. The CDR3 is made up of 15 amino acids. The germline V gene has CDR1 SNHLY and CDR2 FYNNEI. The CDR3 region is CASRGPVAQNEKLFF. CDR3 coding DNA: TGTGCCAGCAGGGGGCCGGTAGCCCAAAATGAAAAACTGTTTTTT.

This clone was seen just once. This rearrangement joins TRBV28 to TRBJ2-1, with D possibly TRBD2 on 6 matching bases. Trimming left V 3 bases short and J 2 bases short, with 8 bases between. There are 14 residues in the CDR3. Germline values: CDR1 MDHEN, CDR2 SYDVKM. CDR3 residues: CASSFTGAYNEQFF. CDR3 nucleotide sequence: TGTGCCAGCAGTTTTACGGGGGCCTACAATGAGCAGTTCTTC.

The gene calls are TRBV19 and TRBJ2-2, with 9 nucleotides matching TRBD2. CDR1 is LNHDA, CDR2 SQIVND, per germline (reference sequence). This CDR3 comprises 16 residues. V was clipped by 4 bases and J by 4 bases; unmatched bases: 7. The CDR3 nucleotides read TGTGCCAGTAGTAAACCGGGACTAGCTAGCACCGGGGAGCTGTTTTTT. It codes for CASSKPGLASTGELFF.

A few counts support this clone. The chain has TRBV14 and TRBJ1-4; D remains ambiguous. Germline lookup yields CDR1 SGHDN and CDR2 FVKESK. Trimming removed 0 bases from V and 10 bases from J, with 15 bases in between. There are 15 residues in the CDR3. The chain's CDR3 is CASSQDPPLNGKLFF. CDR3 nucleotides: TGTGCCAGCAGCCAAGATCCCCCGTTAAACGGAAAACTGTTTTTT.

The chain carries TRBV5-6 and TRBJ1-5; 10 bases map to TRBD1. CDR3 length equals 15 residues. Germline loops: CDR1 SGHDT, CDR2 YYEEEE. With V trimmed by 2 bases and J by 5 bases, 4 bases remained unmatched. The CDR3: CASSFRQGADQPQHF. The CDR3, as DNA: TGTGCCAGCAGCTTCAGACAGGGGGCCGATCAGCCCCAGCATTTT.

The chain joins TRBV3-1 (or the pseudogene TRBV3-2) to TRBJ2-5; a weak D match, TRBD2 (7 bases). The germline V gene encodes CDR1 LGHDT and CDR2 YNNKEL (reference sequence). The CDR3 is 15 residues long. Between the trimmed V and J ends, which lost 3 bases and 14 bases, there was a span of 25 bases. The chain's CDR3 is CASSQSYGGRGGPYF. Written as DNA, the CDR3 is TGTGCCAGCAGCCAGTCCTACGGGGGGCGGGGCGGGCCCTACTTC.

This chain links TRBV5-1 with TRBJ2-1, with 11 bases fitting TRBD2. Germline CDR1 is SGHRS and CDR2 is YFSETQ. Trimming removed 1 base from V and 9 bases from J; junction bases left unmatched: 3. This CDR3 region has 14 residues. In DNA form, the CDR3 reads TGCGCCAGCAGCTTGAAGACTAGCGGGGTTGAGCAGTTCTTC. This gives the protein CASSLKTSGVEQFF.

This chain joins TRBV5-1 and TRBJ1-1, with 7 bases that match TRBD1. The V segment lost 0 bases and the J segment 2 bases; nucleotides outside the gene matches: 10. The V gene's germline CDR1 is SGHRS and CDR2 YFSETQ. The CDR3 spans 17 residues. The CDR3 loop reads CASSLGGFRDRNTEAFF. The CDR3, as DNA: TGCGCCAGCAGCTTGGGTGGTTTTAGGGACAGAAACACTGAAGCTTTCTTT.

CDR3 coding DNA: TGCGCCAGCAGCTTGGGAGGGACCCCCGGGGGTAGAGAGACCCAGTACTTC. It translates to CASSLGGTPGGRETQYF. V is TRBV5-1 and J is TRBJ2-5; TRBD2 might be the D (6 bases). Trimming removed 0 bases at V and 4 bases at J, with 19 bases between. CDR3 length: 17 amino acids. The germline V gene encodes CDR1 SGHRS and CDR2 YFSETQ.

The genes are TRBV19 and TRBJ1-2; 8 bases are shared with TRBD1. CDR1 and CDR2 from the germline V gene are LNHDA and SQIVND (reference sequence). The CDR3 extends over 19 amino acids. After removal of 5 bases from V and 7 bases from J, the junction contained 24 bases not matched to a gene. CDR3 nucleotides: TGTGCCAGTAGTCTTTTAGGATCGGACAGGGCTGATGAAGGTAGTGGCTACACCTTC. Its translation is CASSLLGSDRADEGSGYTF.

The chain couples TRBV19 to TRBJ1-1, with TRBD1 identical over 8 bases. The CDR3 has 15 residues. The V gene end was trimmed by 5 bases and the J gene end by 7 bases; junction bases not matched to a gene: 12. In germline, CDR1 is LNHDA, CDR2 SQIVND (reference sequence). The CDR3 region has the DNA TGTGCCAGTAGTCCCCACCGGACAGGGAATAGTGAAGCTTTCTTT. Its protein is CASSPHRTGNSEAFF.

A few counts support this clone. The chain joins TRBV29-1 to TRBJ2-1; 9 positions agree with TRBD2. The CDR3 totals 13 residues. Looked up from germline, CDR1 is SQVTM and CDR2 is ANQGSEA. The junction had 4 bases not matched to a gene; V was cut back by 4 bases and J by 6 bases. The CDR3 sequence is CSVGGRAFNEQFF. The CDR3 bases are TGCAGCGTTGGCGGGAGGGCGTTCAATGAGCAGTTCTTC.

Points on this clone: Relative to the germline gene, one junction end is altered; a read error may explain this. The genes are TRBV12-3 or TRBV12-4 and TRBJ2-3; 7 positions agree with TRBD1. The CDR3 is 12 amino acids. The CDR3 sequence is CASSLWTGTQYF. As DNA, the CDR3 is TGTGCCAGCAGTCTCTGGACAGGTACGCAGTATTTT.

The rearrangement joins TRBV4-1 to TRBJ2-1, with 8 bases identical to TRBD2. The germline V gene encodes CDR1 MGHRA and CDR2 YSYEKL. With 2 bases clipped from V and 2 bases from J, the junction kept 5 bases outside the gene matches. This CDR3 comprises 16 residues. DNA for the CDR3: TGCGCCAGCAGCCAAATTCTTAGCGGGACCTACAATGAGCAGTTCTTC. Its protein product is CASSQILSGTYNEQFF.

V usage is TRBV7-4 and J usage is TRBJ2-5, with D possibly TRBD2 on 5 matching bases. CDR1 and CDR2 (germline): SGHVT, SQSDAQ. V was trimmed by 4 bases and J by 6 bases, leaving 21 bases between them. The CDR3 spans 16 residues. The CDR3: CASSSPGLGIPKTQYF. Here the CDR3 DNA reads TGTGCCAGCAGCTCACCGGGGTTGGGGATCCCCAAGACCCAGTACTTC. Full variable domain (rest looked up from reference TRBV7-4 and TRBJ2-5): GAGVSQSPRYKVAKRGRDVALRCDSISGHVTLYWYRQTLGQGSEVLTYSQSDAQRDKSGRPSGRFSAERPERSVSTLKIQRTEQGDSAVYLCASSSPGLGIPKTQYFGPGTRLLVL.

The chain carries TRBV27 and TRBJ2-2; 8 bases are shared with TRBD2. The CDR3 totals 17 residues. Trimming took 7 bases from V and 4 from J; bases not matched to a gene: 14. Per the germline V gene, CDR1 is MNHEY and CDR2 is SMNVEV (reference sequence). The CDR3, as DNA: TGTGCCAGCACCGACCTTCGTCTAGCGGGTCTCACCGGGGAGCTGTTTTTT. It specifies CASTDLRLAGLTGELFF.